This T cell receptor (beta chain) is drawn from a study of beta chain features in type 1 diabetes. In all sorted populations, purity surpassed 95%. Expressed TCRB transcripts were sequenced because the entire RNA isolate underwent reverse transcription. Produced via immunoSEQ multiplex PCR; TCRdb's table is partial and in-frame only. Here the sample spans under 50,000 clones, under 65% being singletons. Study-level findings and limits: With patients and controls alike, PCR might favor shorter templates to an equal degree. VDJ junctions sequenced from type 1 diabetes patients showed fewer insertions and more deletions. Researchers report that Type 1 diabetes patients had moderately but significantly shorter TCRB CDR3s across all four CD4+ subsets.

Remarks on this clone: Its antigen is currently unknown.

This sequence was found in a woman under 30 in good health. The sample was Tregs from blood.

Written as DNA, the CDR3 is TGTGCCAGCAGCCGGCCGGGGGATCGATCACCCCTCCACTTT. This translates into CASSRPGDRSPLHF. The V gene is TRBV5-6, the J gene TRBJ1-6, with D possibly matching TRBD1 (5 bases). The V gene lost 4 bases and the J gene lost 10 bases, with 15 bases spanning the gap. This CDR3 is 14 amino acids long. Germline V gene sequence: CDR1 SGHDT, CDR2 YYEEEE.